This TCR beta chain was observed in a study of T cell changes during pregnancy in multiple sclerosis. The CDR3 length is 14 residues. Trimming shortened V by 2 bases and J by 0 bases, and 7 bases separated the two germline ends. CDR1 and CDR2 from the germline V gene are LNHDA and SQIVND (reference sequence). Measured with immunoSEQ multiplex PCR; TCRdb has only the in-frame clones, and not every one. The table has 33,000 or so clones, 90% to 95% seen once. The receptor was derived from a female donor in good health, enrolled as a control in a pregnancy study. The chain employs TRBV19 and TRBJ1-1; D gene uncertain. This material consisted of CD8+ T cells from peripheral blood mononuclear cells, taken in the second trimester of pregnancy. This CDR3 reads CASSISQVNTEAFF. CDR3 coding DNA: TGTGCCAGTAGTATAAGCCAGGTGAACACTGAAGCTTTCTTT.